The rows below give T cell receptor beta chains drawn from one sample of a study of cytomegalovirus exposure and HLA in healthy donors. The table came from immunoSEQ multiplex PCR; TCRdb's copy has only in-frame clones and leaves some out. Among 90,000 or so clones listed, roughly 73% were seen once. The sequencing input was PBMCs. These receptors were collected from a boy between 10 and 17 years old in good health and CMV-seronegative. The CDR3 runs from the conserved cysteine through the conserved F or W. The order of the fields is J gene, clone size, D gene, V gene, CDR3 protein, CDR3 DNA. D genes are given only for firm matches. Only part of the rows carry a size: once, few, many, or a class if the clone is expanded.

J gene: TRBJ2-1; clone size: .; D gene: TRBD2; V gene: TRBV2; CDR3 protein: CASSEALSGLAGGVSYNEQFF; CDR3 DNA: TGTGCCAGCAGTGAAGCGCTATCGGGACTAGCGGGAGGCGTCTCCTACAATGAGCAGTTCTTC
J gene: TRBJ2-2; clone size: .; D gene: TRBD1; V gene: TRBV11-3; CDR3 protein: CASSLEGTGSTGELFF; CDR3 DNA: TGTGCCAGCAGCTTAGAAGGGACAGGGTCCACCGGGGAGCTGTTTTTT
J gene: TRBJ2-1; clone size: .; D gene: .; V gene: TRBV6-5; CDR3 protein: CASRDTGIGNEQFF; CDR3 DNA: TGTGCCAGCAGGGATACGGGTATCGGCAATGAGCAGTTCTTC
J gene: TRBJ2-4; clone size: .; D gene: .; V gene: TRBV7-9; CDR3 protein: CATEARAKNIQYF; CDR3 DNA: TGTGCCACCGAGGCTCGAGCCAAAAACATTCAGTACTTC
J gene: TRBJ2-3; clone size: .; D gene: .; V gene: TRBV4-3; CDR3 protein: CASSQEPGVTTDTQYF; CDR3 DNA: TGCGCCAGCAGCCAAGAGCCCGGGGTAACCACAGATACGCAGTATTTT
J gene: TRBJ2-7; clone size: .; D gene: .; V gene: TRBV7-6; CDR3 protein: CASSLYGAYEQYF; CDR3 DNA: TGTGCCAGCAGCTTATACGGAGCCTACGAGCAGTACTTC
J gene: TRBJ2-7; clone size: .; D gene: TRBD2; V gene: TRBV4-2; CDR3 protein: CASSQQTSGSYEQYF; CDR3 DNA: TGTGCCAGCAGCCAGCAGACTAGCGGGAGCTACGAGCAGTACTTC
J gene: TRBJ1-6; clone size: few; D gene: .; V gene: TRBV7-3; CDR3 protein: CASSREVDSPLHF; CDR3 DNA: TGTGCCAGCAGCCGAGAGGTAGATTCACCCCTCCACTTT
J gene: TRBJ1-4; clone size: .; D gene: .; V gene: TRBV7-9; CDR3 protein: CASSPIPTENEKLFF; CDR3 DNA: TGTGCCAGCAGCCCAATTCCGACAGAAAATGAAAAACTGTTTTTT
J gene: TRBJ2-6; clone size: .; D gene: .; V gene: TRBV6-1; CDR3 protein: CASSEADSGANVLTF; CDR3 DNA: TGTGCCAGCAGTGAGGCAGACTCTGGGGCCAACGTCCTGACTTTC
J gene: TRBJ2-7; clone size: .; D gene: .; V gene: TRBV5-8; CDR3 protein: CASSRGASYEQYF; CDR3 DNA: TGTGCCAGCAGCCGGGGGGCATCCTACGAGCAGTACTTC
J gene: TRBJ2-7; clone size: .; D gene: TRBD1; V gene: TRBV28; CDR3 protein: CASSYSGTGIAYEQYF; CDR3 DNA: TGTGCCAGCAGTTACTCTGGGACAGGGATTGCCTACGAGCAGTACTTC
J gene: TRBJ1-5; clone size: .; D gene: TRBD1; V gene: TRBV6-6; CDR3 protein: CASSYTGARQPQHF; CDR3 DNA: TGTGCCAGCAGTTACACAGGGGCTAGGCAGCCCCAGCATTTT
J gene: TRBJ1-1; clone size: .; D gene: .; V gene: TRBV28; CDR3 protein: CASSLRGAGNTEAFF; CDR3 DNA: TGTGCCAGCAGTTTACGGGGGGCTGGGAACACTGAAGCTTTCTTT
J gene: TRBJ1-6; clone size: .; D gene: .; V gene: TRBV9; CDR3 protein: CASSPWARDNSPLHF; CDR3 DNA: TGTGCCAGCAGCCCATGGGCACGAGATAATTCACCCCTCCACTTT
J gene: TRBJ2-6; clone size: .; D gene: TRBD1; V gene: TRBV4-3; CDR3 protein: CASSQHRGDGANVLTF; CDR3 DNA: TGCGCCAGCAGCCAGCACAGGGGGGATGGGGCCAACGTCCTGACTTTC
J gene: TRBJ2-4; clone size: .; D gene: TRBD2; V gene: TRBV11-2; CDR3 protein: CASSPRGRTHLTKNIQYF; CDR3 DNA: TGTGCCAGCAGCCCCCGCGGGAGAACTCACCTTACCAAAAACATTCAGTACTTC
J gene: TRBJ2-1; clone size: .; D gene: .; V gene: TRBV27; CDR3 protein: CASSSLARNEQFF; CDR3 DNA: TGTGCCAGCAGTTCCCTAGCGCGCAATGAGCAGTTCTTC
J gene: TRBJ1-1; clone size: .; D gene: .; V gene: TRBV6-5; CDR3 protein: CASRRDIVGTEAFF; CDR3 DNA: TGTGCCAGCAGACGGGACATCGTGGGGACTGAAGCTTTCTTT
J gene: TRBJ2-7; clone size: .; D gene: .; V gene: TRBV7-6; CDR3 protein: CASSLGTTSYEQYF; CDR3 DNA: TGTGCCAGCAGCTTAGGGACAACTTCCTACGAGCAGTACTTC
J gene: TRBJ1-2; clone size: .; D gene: .; V gene: TRBV2; CDR3 protein: CATDSGSLGYTF; CDR3 DNA: TGTGCCACCGACAGTGGTAGTCTGGGCTACACCTTC
J gene: TRBJ1-1; clone size: .; D gene: .; V gene: TRBV30; CDR3 protein: CAWGTKGTEAFF; CDR3 DNA: TGTGCCTGGGGGACTAAGGGCACTGAAGCTTTCTTT
J gene: TRBJ1-1; clone size: .; D gene: TRBD1; V gene: TRBV11-2; CDR3 protein: CASRMDRVNTEAFF; CDR3 DNA: TGTGCCAGCAGGATGGACAGGGTGAACACTGAAGCTTTCTTT
J gene: TRBJ1-1; clone size: .; D gene: .; V gene: TRBV15; CDR3 protein: CATSRGIAMNTEAFF; CDR3 DNA: TGTGCCACCAGCAGAGGTATAGCCATGAACACTGAAGCTTTCTTT
J gene: TRBJ2-1; clone size: .; D gene: .; V gene: TRBV19; CDR3 protein: CASSLRGSYNEQFF; CDR3 DNA: TGTGCCAGTAGCCTCAGGGGCTCATACAATGAGCAGTTCTTC
J gene: TRBJ1-2; clone size: few; D gene: TRBD1; V gene: TRBV5-1; CDR3 protein: CASSYGTGGIYGYTF; CDR3 DNA: TGCGCCAGCAGCTATGGGACAGGGGGTATCTATGGCTACACCTTC
J gene: TRBJ2-1; clone size: few; D gene: TRBD2; V gene: TRBV6-5; CDR3 protein: CASRATSGEQFF; CDR3 DNA: TGTGCCAGCAGAGCGACTAGCGGAGAGCAGTTCTTC
J gene: TRBJ1-5; clone size: .; D gene: .; V gene: TRBV30; CDR3 protein: CAFSTVTNQPQHF; CDR3 DNA: TGTGCCTTCTCGACAGTGACCAATCAGCCCCAGCATTTT
J gene: TRBJ2-7; clone size: .; D gene: .; V gene: TRBV10-3; CDR3 protein: CAISGRDFAYEQYF; CDR3 DNA: TGTGCCATCAGTGGCCGGGACTTCGCTTACGAGCAGTACTTC
J gene: TRBJ2-3; clone size: .; D gene: .; V gene: TRBV19; CDR3 protein: CASSMSGAARADTQYF; CDR3 DNA: TGTGCCAGTAGTATGTCAGGGGCCGCCAGGGCAGATACGCAGTATTTT
J gene: TRBJ2-7; clone size: .; D gene: .; V gene: TRBV28; CDR3 protein: CASSWTVPYEQYF; CDR3 DNA: TGTGCCAGCAGTTGGACAGTACCCTACGAGCAGTACTTC
J gene: TRBJ1-2; clone size: .; D gene: TRBD1; V gene: TRBV9; CDR3 protein: CASSVSSRDRGGYTF; CDR3 DNA: TGTGCCAGCAGCGTCTCTTCCCGGGACAGGGGTGGCTACACCTTC
J gene: TRBJ2-7; clone size: .; D gene: .; V gene: TRBV28; CDR3 protein: CASSSLRTGLYQQYF; CDR3 DNA: .
J gene: TRBJ2-7; clone size: .; D gene: .; V gene: TRBV4-2; CDR3 protein: CASSQPIGGPSGQYF; CDR3 DNA: TGTGCCAGCAGCCAGCCCATTGGAGGCCCGAGCGGGCAGTACTTC
J gene: TRBJ2-2; clone size: .; D gene: TRBD1; V gene: TRBV4-3; CDR3 protein: CASSLGTGERNGELFF; CDR3 DNA: TGCGCCAGCAGCCTAGGGACAGGGGAGAGAAACGGGGAGCTGTTTTTT
J gene: TRBJ1-5; clone size: once; D gene: TRBD1; V gene: TRBV7-8; CDR3 protein: CASSLVQGAWGQPQHF; CDR3 DNA: TGTGCCAGCAGCTTAGTTCAGGGGGCGTGGGGACAGCCCCAGCATTTT
J gene: TRBJ1-5; clone size: .; D gene: .; V gene: TRBV4-3; CDR3 protein: CASSQDYQGFQPQHF; CDR3 DNA: TGCGCCAGCAGCCAAGATTACCAGGGGTTCCAGCCCCAGCATTTT
J gene: TRBJ2-7; clone size: once; D gene: TRBD1; V gene: TRBV14; CDR3 protein: CASSQDGTGHEQYF; CDR3 DNA: TGTGCCAGCAGCCAAGACGGGACAGGGCACGAGCAGTACTTC
J gene: TRBJ2-7; clone size: .; D gene: .; V gene: TRBV7-9; CDR3 protein: CASSLEGEAYEQYF; CDR3 DNA: TGTGCCAGCAGCTTAGAGGGAGAAGCGTACGAGCAGTACTTC
J gene: TRBJ1-2; clone size: once; D gene: .; V gene: TRBV5-5; CDR3 protein: CASSHTQRGVYGYTF; CDR3 DNA: TGTGCCAGCAGCCATACCCAGCGGGGCGTCTATGGCTACACCTTC
J gene: TRBJ1-1; clone size: few; D gene: TRBD1; V gene: TRBV4-1; CDR3 protein: CASSQGQGVGAFF; CDR3 DNA: TGCGCCAGCAGCCAAGGACAGGGGGTAGGGGCTTTCTTT
J gene: TRBJ1-1; clone size: few; D gene: .; V gene: TRBV2; CDR3 protein: CASSVQGNTEAFF; CDR3 DNA: TGTGCCAGCAGTGTACAGGGGAACACTGAAGCTTTCTTT
J gene: TRBJ2-1; clone size: .; D gene: .; V gene: TRBV30; CDR3 protein: CAWSVGGGSNEQFF; CDR3 DNA: TGTGCCTGGAGTGTAGGGGGGGGTAGCAATGAGCAGTTCTTC
J gene: TRBJ2-7; clone size: .; D gene: TRBD1; V gene: TRBV6-1; CDR3 protein: CASSDRTGDEQYF; CDR3 DNA: TGTGCCAGCAGTGATCGGACAGGGGACGAGCAGTACTTC
J gene: TRBJ1-2; clone size: .; D gene: TRBD1; V gene: TRBV6-1; CDR3 protein: CASKRTGVNYGYTF; CDR3 DNA: TGTGCCAGCAAAAGGACAGGGGTAAACTATGGCTACACCTTC
J gene: TRBJ1-1; clone size: .; D gene: .; V gene: TRBV6-5; CDR3 protein: CASSLLDRNTEAFF; CDR3 DNA: TGTGCCAGCAGCCTTCTTGACAGGAACACTGAAGCTTTCTTT
J gene: TRBJ1-1; clone size: few; D gene: TRBD1; V gene: TRBV13; CDR3 protein: CASSPRGDRGETEAFF; CDR3 DNA: TGTGCCAGCAGCCCTAGGGGGGACAGGGGGGAAACTGAAGCTTTCTTT
J gene: TRBJ1-1; clone size: .; D gene: .; V gene: TRBV7-2; CDR3 protein: CASSSFRGSEAFF; CDR3 DNA: TGTGCCAGCAGCTCCTTTAGGGGGAGTGAAGCTTTCTTT
J gene: TRBJ1-2; clone size: .; D gene: TRBD1; V gene: TRBV5-1; CDR3 protein: CASSLGQGSGYTF; CDR3 DNA: TGCGCCAGCAGCTTGGGACAGGGGTCTGGCTACACCTTC
J gene: TRBJ1-6; clone size: .; D gene: .; V gene: TRBV4-3; CDR3 protein: CASSQDRGTAGNSPLHF; CDR3 DNA: TGCGCCAGCAGCCAAGATCGTGGAACAGCTGGGAATTCACCCCTCCACTTT
J gene: TRBJ2-1; clone size: .; D gene: .; V gene: TRBV7-9; CDR3 protein: CASSLGGSYNEQFF; CDR3 DNA: TGTGCCAGCAGCTTAGGAGGCAGCTACAATGAGCAGTTCTTC
J gene: TRBJ2-2; clone size: once; D gene: .; V gene: TRBV7-9; CDR3 protein: CASISFSNTGELFF; CDR3 DNA: TGTGCCAGCATCTCTTTTTCTAACACCGGGGAGCTGTTTTTT
J gene: TRBJ2-4; clone size: .; D gene: .; V gene: TRBV15; CDR3 protein: CATSRPTDSLNIQYF; CDR3 DNA: TGTGCCACCAGCAGACCTACGGACAGTTTAAACATTCAGTACTTC
J gene: TRBJ1-1; clone size: .; D gene: TRBD1; V gene: TRBV11-2; CDR3 protein: CASSDGQGATAVGTEAFF; CDR3 DNA: TGTGCCAGCAGCGACGGACAGGGGGCAACCGCGGTCGGCACTGAAGCTTTCTTT
J gene: TRBJ1-5; clone size: .; D gene: .; V gene: TRBV20-1; CDR3 protein: CSARLGRPQHF; CDR3 DNA: TGCAGTGCTAGACTGGGGCGGCCCCAGCATTTT